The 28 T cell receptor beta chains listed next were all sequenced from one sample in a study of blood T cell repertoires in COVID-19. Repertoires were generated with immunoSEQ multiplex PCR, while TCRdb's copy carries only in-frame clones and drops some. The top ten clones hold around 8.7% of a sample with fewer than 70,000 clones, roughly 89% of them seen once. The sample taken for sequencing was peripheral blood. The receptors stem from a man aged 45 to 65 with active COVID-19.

This CDR3 reads CASSYLDRGTYEQYF. DNA of the CDR3: TGTGCCAGCAGTTACCTGGACAGGGGGACCTACGAGCAGTACTTC. V is TRBV6-2 or TRBV6-3 and J is TRBJ2-7; TRBD1 matches 10 bases. CDR1 is MNHEY and CDR2 is SVGEGT in the germline V gene. The V and J ends lost 2 bases and 2 bases, in that order; junction bases with no gene match: 3. The CDR3 is 15 amino acids.

The DNA for the CDR3 is TGCAGTGCTAGTGGCAGGGGGGCTGGCTACACCTTC. Its protein is CSASGRGAGYTF. V usage is TRBV20-1 and J usage is TRBJ1-2; 7 bases agree with TRBD1. In germline, CDR1 is DFQATT, CDR2 SNEGSKA (reference sequence). This CDR3 has 12 residues. J was trimmed by 7 bases and V by 3 bases; bases with no gene match: 5.

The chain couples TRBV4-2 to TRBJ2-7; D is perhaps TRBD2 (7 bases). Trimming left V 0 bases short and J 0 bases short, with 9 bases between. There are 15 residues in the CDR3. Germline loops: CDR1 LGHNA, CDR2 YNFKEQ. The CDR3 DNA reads TGTGCCAGCAGCCAAGATCGGGGGGCCTCCTACGAGCAGTACTTC. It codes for CASSQDRGASYEQYF.

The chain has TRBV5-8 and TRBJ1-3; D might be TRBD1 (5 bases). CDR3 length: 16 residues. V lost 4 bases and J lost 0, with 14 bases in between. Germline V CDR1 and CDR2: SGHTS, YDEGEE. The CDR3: CASSRGLLSSGNTIYF. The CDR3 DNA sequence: TGTGCCAGCAGCCGGGGACTTCTCAGCTCTGGAAACACCATATATTTT.

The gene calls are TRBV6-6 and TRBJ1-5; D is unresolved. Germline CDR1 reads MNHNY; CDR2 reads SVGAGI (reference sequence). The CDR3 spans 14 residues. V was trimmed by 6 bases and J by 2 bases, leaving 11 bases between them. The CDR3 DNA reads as TGTGCCAGCAGCCACATTGTGGGCAATCAGCCCCAGCATTTT. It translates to CASSHIVGNQPQHF.

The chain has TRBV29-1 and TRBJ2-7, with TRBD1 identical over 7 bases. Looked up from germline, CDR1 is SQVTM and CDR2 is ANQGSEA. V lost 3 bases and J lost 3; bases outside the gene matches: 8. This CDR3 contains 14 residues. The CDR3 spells CSVDENRGNYEQYF. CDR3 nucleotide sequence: TGCAGCGTTGACGAGAACAGGGGAAACTACGAGCAGTACTTC.

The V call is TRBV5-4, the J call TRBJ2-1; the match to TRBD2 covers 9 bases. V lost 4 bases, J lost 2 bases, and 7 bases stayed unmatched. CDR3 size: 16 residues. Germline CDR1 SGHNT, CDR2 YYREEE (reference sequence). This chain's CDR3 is CASSVKTSGPYNEQFF. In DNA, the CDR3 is TGTGCCAGCAGCGTTAAGACTAGCGGACCCTACAATGAGCAGTTCTTC.

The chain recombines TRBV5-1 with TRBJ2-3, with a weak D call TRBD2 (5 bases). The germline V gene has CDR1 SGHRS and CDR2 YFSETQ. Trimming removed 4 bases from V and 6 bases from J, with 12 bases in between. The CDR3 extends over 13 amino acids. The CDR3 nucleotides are TGCGCCAGCAGCACTAGGGTTTTGGATACGCAGTATTTT. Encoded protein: CASSTRVLDTQYF. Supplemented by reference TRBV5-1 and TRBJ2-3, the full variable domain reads KAGVTQTPRYLIKTRGQQVTLSCSPISGHRSVSWYQQTPGQGLQFLFEYFSETQRNKGNFPGRFSGRQFSNSRSEMNVSTLELGDSALYLCASSTRVLDTQYFGPGTRLTVL.

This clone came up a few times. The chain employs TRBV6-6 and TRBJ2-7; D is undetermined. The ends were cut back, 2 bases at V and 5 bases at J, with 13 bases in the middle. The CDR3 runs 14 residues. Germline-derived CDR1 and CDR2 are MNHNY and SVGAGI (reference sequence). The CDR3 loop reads CASSYAGPLDEQYF. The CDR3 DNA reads TGTGCCAGCAGTTACGCAGGCCCCCTTGACGAGCAGTACTTC.

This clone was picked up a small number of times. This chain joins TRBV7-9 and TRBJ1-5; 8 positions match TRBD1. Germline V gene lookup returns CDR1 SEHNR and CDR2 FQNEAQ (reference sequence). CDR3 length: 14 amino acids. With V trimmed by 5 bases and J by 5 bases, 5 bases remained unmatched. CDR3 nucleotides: TGTGCCAGCAGCCAGGGGGCGTCTGATCAGCCCCAGCATTTT. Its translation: CASSQGASDQPQHF.

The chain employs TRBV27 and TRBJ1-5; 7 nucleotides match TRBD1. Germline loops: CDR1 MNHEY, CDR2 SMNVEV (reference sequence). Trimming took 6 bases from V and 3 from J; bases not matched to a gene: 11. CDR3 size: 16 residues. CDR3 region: CASRKHTQGSNQPQHF. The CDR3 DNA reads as TGTGCCAGCAGAAAACACACACAGGGGTCCAATCAGCCCCAGCATTTT.

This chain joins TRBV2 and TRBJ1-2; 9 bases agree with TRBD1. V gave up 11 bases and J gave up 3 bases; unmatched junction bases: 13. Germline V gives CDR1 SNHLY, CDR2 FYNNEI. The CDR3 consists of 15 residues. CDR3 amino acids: CAGSSTGGLDYGYTF. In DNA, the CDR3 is TGTGCCGGATCCTCCACAGGGGGCCTGGACTATGGCTACACCTTC.

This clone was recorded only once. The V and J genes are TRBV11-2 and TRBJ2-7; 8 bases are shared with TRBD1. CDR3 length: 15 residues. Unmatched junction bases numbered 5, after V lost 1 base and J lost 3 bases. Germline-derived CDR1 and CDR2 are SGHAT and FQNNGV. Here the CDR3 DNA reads TGTGCCAGCAGCTTAGGACAGGGGAACATCTACGAGCAGTACTTC. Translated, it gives CASSLGQGNIYEQYF.

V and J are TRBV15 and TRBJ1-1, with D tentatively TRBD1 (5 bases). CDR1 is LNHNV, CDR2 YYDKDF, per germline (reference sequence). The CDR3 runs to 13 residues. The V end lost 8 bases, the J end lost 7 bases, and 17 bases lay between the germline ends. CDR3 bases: TGTGCCACCCGAGAGGACAATCACCTTGAAGCTTTCTTT. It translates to CATREDNHLEAFF.

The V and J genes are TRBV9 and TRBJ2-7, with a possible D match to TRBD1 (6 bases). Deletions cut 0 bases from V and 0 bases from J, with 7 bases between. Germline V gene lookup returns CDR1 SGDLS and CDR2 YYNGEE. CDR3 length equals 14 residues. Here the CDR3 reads CASSVEDSSYEQYF. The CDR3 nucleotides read TGTGCCAGCAGCGTAGAGGACAGCTCCTACGAGCAGTACTTC.

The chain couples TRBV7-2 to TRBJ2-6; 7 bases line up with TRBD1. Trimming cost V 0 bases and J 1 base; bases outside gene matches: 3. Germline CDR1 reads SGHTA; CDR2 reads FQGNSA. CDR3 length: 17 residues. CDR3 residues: CASSLAGRGSGANVLTF. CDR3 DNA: TGTGCCAGCAGCTTAGCGGGCAGGGGGTCTGGGGCCAACGTCCTGACTTTC.

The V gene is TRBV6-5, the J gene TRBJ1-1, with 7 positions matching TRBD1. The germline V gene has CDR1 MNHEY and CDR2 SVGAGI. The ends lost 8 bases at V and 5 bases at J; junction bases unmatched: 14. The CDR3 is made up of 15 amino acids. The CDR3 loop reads CASGGTERGNTEAFF. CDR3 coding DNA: TGTGCCAGCGGGGGGACAGAAAGAGGGAATACTGAAGCTTTCTTT.

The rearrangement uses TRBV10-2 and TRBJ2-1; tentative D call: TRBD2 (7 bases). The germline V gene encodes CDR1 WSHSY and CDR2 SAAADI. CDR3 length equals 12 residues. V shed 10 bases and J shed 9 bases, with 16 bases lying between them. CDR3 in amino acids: CATLAGASEQFF. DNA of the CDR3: TGCGCCACCCTCGCGGGGGCCAGTGAGCAGTTCTTC.

CDR3 sequence reads: CASSVLASNTEAFF. In DNA form, the CDR3 reads TGTGCCAGCAGCGTATTGGCCAGTAACACTGAAGCTTTCTTT. This chain uses TRBV9 with TRBJ1-1; D gene ambiguous. The CDR3 is 14 residues long. V lost 1 base, J lost 2 bases, and 9 bases lay in between. Germline V gene sequence: CDR1 SGDLS, CDR2 YYNGEE.

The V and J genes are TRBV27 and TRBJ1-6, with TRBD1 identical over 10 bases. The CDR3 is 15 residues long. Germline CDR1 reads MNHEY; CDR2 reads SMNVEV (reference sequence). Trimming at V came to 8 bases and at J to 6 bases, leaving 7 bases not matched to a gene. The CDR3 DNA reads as TGTGCCAGCTCGTCCCGGGACAGGGGTAATTCACCCCTCCACTTT. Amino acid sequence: CASSSRDRGNSPLHF.

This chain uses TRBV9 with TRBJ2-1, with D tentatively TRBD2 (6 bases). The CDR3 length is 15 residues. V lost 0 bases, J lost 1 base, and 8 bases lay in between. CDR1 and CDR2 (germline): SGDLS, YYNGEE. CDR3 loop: CASSVAGDSYNEQFF. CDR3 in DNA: TGTGCCAGCAGCGTAGCGGGGGATTCCTACAATGAGCAGTTCTTC.

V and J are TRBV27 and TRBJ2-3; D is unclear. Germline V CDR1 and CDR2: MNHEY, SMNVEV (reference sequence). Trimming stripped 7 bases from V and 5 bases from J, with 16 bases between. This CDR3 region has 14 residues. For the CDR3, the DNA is TGTGCCAGCACCCATCCGGGTGGTTTAGATACGCAGTATTTT. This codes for CASTHPGGLDTQYF.

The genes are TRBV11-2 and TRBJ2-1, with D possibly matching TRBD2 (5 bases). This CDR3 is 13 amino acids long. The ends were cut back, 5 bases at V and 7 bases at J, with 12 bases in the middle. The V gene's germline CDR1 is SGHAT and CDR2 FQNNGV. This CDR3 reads CASSPSGENEQFF. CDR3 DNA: TGTGCCAGCAGCCCTTCCGGGGAGAATGAGCAGTTCTTC.

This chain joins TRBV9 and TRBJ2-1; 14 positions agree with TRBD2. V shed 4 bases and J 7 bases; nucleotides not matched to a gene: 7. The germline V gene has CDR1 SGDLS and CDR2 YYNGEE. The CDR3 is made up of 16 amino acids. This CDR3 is CASSPRLAGGRNEQFF. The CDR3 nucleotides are TGTGCCAGCAGCCCCCGACTAGCGGGGGGGCGAAATGAGCAGTTCTTC. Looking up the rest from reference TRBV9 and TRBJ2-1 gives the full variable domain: DSGVTQTPKHLITATGQRVTLRCSPRSGDLSVYWYQQSLDQGLQFLIQYYNGEERAKGNILERFSAQQFPDLHSELNLSSLELGDSALYFCASSPRLAGGRNEQFFGPGTRLTVL.

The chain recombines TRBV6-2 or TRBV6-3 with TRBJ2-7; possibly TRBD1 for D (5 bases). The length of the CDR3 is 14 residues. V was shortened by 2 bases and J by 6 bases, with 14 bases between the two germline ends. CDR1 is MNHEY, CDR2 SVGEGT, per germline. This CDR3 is CASSYRQGLFEQYF. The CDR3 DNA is TGTGCCAGCAGTTACCGTCAGGGTCTGTTCGAGCAGTACTTC.

The CDR3 protein is CASSVQGGLSNSPLHF. The CDR3 DNA reads as TGTGCCAGCAGTGTTCAGGGGGGTCTGAGTAATTCACCCCTCCACTTT. The V and J genes are TRBV6-1 and TRBJ1-6; 7 nucleotides match TRBD1. This CDR3 spans 16 amino acids. J was trimmed by 6 bases and V by 4 bases; bases with no gene match: 9. The germline V gene encodes CDR1 MNHNS and CDR2 SASEGT.

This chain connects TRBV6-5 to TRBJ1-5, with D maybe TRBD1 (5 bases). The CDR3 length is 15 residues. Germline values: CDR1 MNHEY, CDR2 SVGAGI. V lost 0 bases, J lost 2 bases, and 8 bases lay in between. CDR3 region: CASSYSSRGNQPQHF. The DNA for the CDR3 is TGTGCCAGCAGTTACTCGTCCAGGGGCAATCAGCCCCAGCATTTT.

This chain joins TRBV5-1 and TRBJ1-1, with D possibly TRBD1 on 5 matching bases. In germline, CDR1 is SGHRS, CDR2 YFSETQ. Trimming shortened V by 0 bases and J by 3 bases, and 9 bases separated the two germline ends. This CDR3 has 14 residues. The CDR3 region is CASSLGQGYTEAFF. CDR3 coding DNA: TGCGCCAGCAGCTTGGGCCAGGGATACACTGAAGCTTTCTTT.